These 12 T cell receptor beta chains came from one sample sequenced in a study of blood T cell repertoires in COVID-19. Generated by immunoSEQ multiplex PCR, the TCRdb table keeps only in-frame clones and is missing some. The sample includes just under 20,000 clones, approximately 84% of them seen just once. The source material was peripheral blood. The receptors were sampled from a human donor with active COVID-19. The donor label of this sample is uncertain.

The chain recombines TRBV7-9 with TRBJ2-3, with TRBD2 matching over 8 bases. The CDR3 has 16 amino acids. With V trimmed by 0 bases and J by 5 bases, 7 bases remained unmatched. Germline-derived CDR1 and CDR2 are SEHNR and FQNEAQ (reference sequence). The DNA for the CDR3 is TGTGCCAGCAGCTTAGCGTACGGGGGGGCTATAGATACGCAGTATTTT. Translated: CASSLAYGGAIDTQYF.

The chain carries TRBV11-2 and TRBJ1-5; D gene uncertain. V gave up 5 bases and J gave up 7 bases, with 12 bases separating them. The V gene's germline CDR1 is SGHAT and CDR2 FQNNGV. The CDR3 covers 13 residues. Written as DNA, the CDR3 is TGTGCCAGCAGCCCTGGCAGCGGGCAGCCCCAGCATTTT. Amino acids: CASSPGSGQPQHF. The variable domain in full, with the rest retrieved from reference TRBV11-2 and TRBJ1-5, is EAGVAQSPRYKIIEKRQSVAFWCNPISGHATLYWYQQILGQGPKLLIQFQNNGVVDDSQLPKDRFSAERLKGVDSTLKIQPAKLEDSAVYLCASSPGSGQPQHFGDGTRLSIL.

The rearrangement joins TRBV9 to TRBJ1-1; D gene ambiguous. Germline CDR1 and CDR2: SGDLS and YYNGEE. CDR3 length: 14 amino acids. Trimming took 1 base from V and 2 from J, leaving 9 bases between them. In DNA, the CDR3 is TGTGCCAGCAGCGTATTTAGCGAAAACACTGAAGCTTTCTTT. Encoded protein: CASSVFSENTEAFF.

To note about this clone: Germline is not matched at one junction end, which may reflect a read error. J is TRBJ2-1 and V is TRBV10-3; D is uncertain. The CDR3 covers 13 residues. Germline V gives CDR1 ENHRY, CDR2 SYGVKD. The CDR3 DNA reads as TGTGCCATCAGTGAGTCCCCCTACGATGAGCAGTTCTTC. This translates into CAISESPYDEQFF.

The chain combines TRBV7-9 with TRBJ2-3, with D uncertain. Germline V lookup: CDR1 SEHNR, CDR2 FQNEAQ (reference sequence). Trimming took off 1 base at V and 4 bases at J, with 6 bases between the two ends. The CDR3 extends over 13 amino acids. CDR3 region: CASSLGTADTQYF. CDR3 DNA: TGTGCCAGCAGCTTAGGAACTGCAGATACGCAGTATTTT.

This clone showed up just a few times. The CDR3 loop reads CASSVAYAGGETQYF. CDR3 nucleotides: TGTGCCAGCAGCGTAGCTTATGCCGGAGGAGAGACCCAGTACTTC. This chain uses TRBV9 with TRBJ2-5, with a weak D call TRBD2 (5 bases). The CDR3 is made up of 15 amino acids. Deletions cut 0 bases from V and 4 bases from J, with 13 bases between. Germline V gives CDR1 SGDLS, CDR2 YYNGEE.

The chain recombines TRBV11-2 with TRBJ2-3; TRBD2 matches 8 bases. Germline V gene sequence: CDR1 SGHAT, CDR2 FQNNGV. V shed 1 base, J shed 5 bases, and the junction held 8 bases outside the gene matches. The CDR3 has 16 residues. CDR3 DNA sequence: TGTGCCAGCAGCTTAGGGCGGGGGGCGTTCCTAGATACGCAGTATTTT. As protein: CASSLGRGAFLDTQYF.

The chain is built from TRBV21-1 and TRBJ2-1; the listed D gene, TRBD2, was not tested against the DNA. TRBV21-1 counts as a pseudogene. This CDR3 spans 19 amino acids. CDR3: CASSNRRLAGAETYNEQFF. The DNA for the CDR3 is TGTGCCAGCAGCAACCGTAGACTAGCGGGAGCTGAGACTTACAATGAGCAGTTCTTC.

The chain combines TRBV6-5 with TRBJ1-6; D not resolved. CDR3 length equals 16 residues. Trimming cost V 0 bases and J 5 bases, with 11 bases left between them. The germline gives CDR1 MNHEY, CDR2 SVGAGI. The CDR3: CASSYSRHHDNSPLHF. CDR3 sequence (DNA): TGTGCCAGCAGTTACTCCAGACACCATGATAATTCACCCCTCCACTTT.

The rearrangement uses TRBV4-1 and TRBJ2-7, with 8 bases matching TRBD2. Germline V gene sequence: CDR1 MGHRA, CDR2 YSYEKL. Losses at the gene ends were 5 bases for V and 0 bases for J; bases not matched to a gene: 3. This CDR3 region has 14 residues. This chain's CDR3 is CASSGGRSSYEQYF. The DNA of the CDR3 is TGCGCCAGCAGCGGCGGGAGGAGCTCCTACGAGCAGTACTTC.

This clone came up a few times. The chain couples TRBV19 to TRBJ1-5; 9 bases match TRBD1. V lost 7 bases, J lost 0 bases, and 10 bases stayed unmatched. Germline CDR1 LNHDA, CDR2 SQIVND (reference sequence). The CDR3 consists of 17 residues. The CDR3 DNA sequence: TGTGCCAGTATTGACGGGACAGGGTACAGTAGCAATCAGCCCCAGCATTTT. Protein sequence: CASIDGTGYSSNQPQHF.

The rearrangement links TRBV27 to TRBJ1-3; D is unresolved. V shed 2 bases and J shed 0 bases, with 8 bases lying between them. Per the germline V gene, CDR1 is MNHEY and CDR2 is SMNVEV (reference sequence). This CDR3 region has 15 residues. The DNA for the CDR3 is TGTGCCAGCAGTTTAGGGTCAGGCTCTGGAAACACCATATATTTT. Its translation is CASSLGSGSGNTIYF.